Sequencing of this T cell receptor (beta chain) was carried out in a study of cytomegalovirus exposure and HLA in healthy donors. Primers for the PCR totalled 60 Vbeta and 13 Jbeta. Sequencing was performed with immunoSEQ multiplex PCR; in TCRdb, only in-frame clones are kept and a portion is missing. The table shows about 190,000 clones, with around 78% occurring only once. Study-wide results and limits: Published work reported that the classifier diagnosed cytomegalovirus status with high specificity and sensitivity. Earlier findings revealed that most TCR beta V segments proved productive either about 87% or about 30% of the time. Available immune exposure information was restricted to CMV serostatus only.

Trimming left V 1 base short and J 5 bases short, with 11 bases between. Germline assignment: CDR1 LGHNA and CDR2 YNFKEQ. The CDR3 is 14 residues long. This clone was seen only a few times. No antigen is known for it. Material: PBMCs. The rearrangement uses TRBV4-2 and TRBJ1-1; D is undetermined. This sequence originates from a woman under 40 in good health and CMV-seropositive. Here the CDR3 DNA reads TGTGCCAGCAGCCAAGTTCGGACGGGGACTGAAGCTTTCTTT. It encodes CASSQVRTGTEAFF.